These 14 T cell receptor beta chains were sequenced from one sample in a study of blood T cell repertoires in COVID-19. The protocol was immunoSEQ multiplex PCR, while the TCRdb copy is restricted to in-frame clones and leaves out a portion. Altogether roughly 380,000 clones are present, around 84% being singletons, with the ten largest covering under 1.2%. Sequenced material: peripheral blood. The receptors were gathered from a human donor with acute or convalescent COVID-19. The donor label of this sample is uncertain.

The gene calls are TRBV2 and TRBJ2-7; TRBD2 agrees at 13 bases. The CDR3 extends over 13 amino acids. CDR1 is SNHLY and CDR2 is FYNNEI in the germline V gene. With 7 bases clipped from V and 7 bases from J, the junction kept 4 bases outside the gene matches. This chain's CDR3 is CASILLAGGEQYF. CDR3 DNA: TGTGCCAGCATATTACTAGCGGGAGGGGAGCAGTACTTC. The full variable domain, with the rest looked up from reference TRBV2 and TRBJ2-7, is EPEVTQTPSHQVTQMGQEVILRCVPISNHLYFYWYRQILGQKVEFLVSFYNNEISEKSEIFDDQFSVERPDGSNFTLKIRSTKLEDSAMYFCASILLAGGEQYFGPGTRLTVT.

The V call is TRBV19, the J call TRBJ2-1; 7 nucleotides align to TRBD2. V lost 9 bases, J lost 2 bases, and 7 bases stayed unmatched. CDR1 LNHDA and CDR2 SQIVND come from the germline V gene (reference sequence). The CDR3 runs 14 residues. CDR3 DNA: TGTGCCAGCGGGGGGACTCACCCCTACAATGAGCAGTTCTTC. Translation: CASGGTHPYNEQFF.

CDR3 in DNA: TGTGCCACCAGCAGACAGCCGACGAGGCCAGCTTTCTTT. This sequence encodes CATSRQPTRPAFF. V is TRBV15 and J is TRBJ1-1; D remains unclear. The CDR3 consists of 13 residues. Germline V gene data show CDR1 as LNHNV and CDR2 as YYDKDF (reference sequence). The V end lost 2 bases, the J end lost 10 bases, and 14 bases lay between the germline ends.

The rearrangement joins TRBV18 to TRBJ1-3; D remains ambiguous. This CDR3 spans 14 amino acids. The germline gives CDR1 KGHSH, CDR2 LQKENI. V lost 0 bases and J 3 bases, leaving 6 bases between the germline ends. For the CDR3, the DNA is TGTGCCAGCTCACCACCCACAGATGGAAACACCATATATTTT. Protein sequence: CASSPPTDGNTIYF.

This chain links TRBV19 with TRBJ2-3, with 8 bases identical to TRBD1. Unmatched junction bases numbered 10, after V lost 7 bases and J lost 7 bases. The CDR3 loop spans 14 amino acids. Germline V gene data show CDR1 as LNHDA and CDR2 as SQIVND (reference sequence). DNA of the CDR3: TGTGCCAGTACTATCGGACAGGGAGGATATACGCAGTATTTT. Amino acid sequence: CASTIGQGGYTQYF.

The CDR3 DNA reads TGCAGCGTCACACCGGGACAGGGATTCAGGGATACGCAGTATTTT. Protein product: CSVTPGQGFRDTQYF. V gene TRBV29-1 combines with J gene TRBJ2-3, with TRBD1 identical over 9 bases. In germline, CDR1 is SQVTM, CDR2 ANQGSEA. Trimming cost V 6 bases and J 6 bases; bases outside gene matches: 13. CDR3 length equals 15 residues.

The chain recombines TRBV30 with TRBJ1-2; 9 positions match TRBD1. V dropped 2 bases and J dropped 4; count of bases not matched to a gene: 11. CDR1 is GTSNPN and CDR2 is SVGIG in the germline V gene (reference sequence). CDR3 length equals 16 residues. The CDR3 loop reads CAWSPGQGVLFYGYTF. CDR3 in DNA: TGTGCCTGGAGTCCGGGACAGGGTGTTCTTTTCTATGGCTACACCTTC.

The V call is TRBV18, the J call TRBJ2-1; 9 nucleotides agree with TRBD2. Germline CDR1 reads KGHSH; CDR2 reads LQKENI. The junction had 8 bases not matched to a gene; V was cut back by 4 bases and J by 7 bases. The CDR3 length is 15 residues. CDR3 residues: CASSRIAGVGNEQFF. The CDR3 coding sequence is TGTGCCAGCTCACGCATAGCGGGAGTAGGGAATGAGCAGTTCTTC.

This chain uses TRBV6-6 with TRBJ2-2, with D possibly TRBD2 on 5 matching bases. The CDR3 consists of 20 residues. Trimming left V 6 bases short and J 6 bases short, with 32 bases between. Germline V lookup: CDR1 MNHNY, CDR2 SVGAGI (reference sequence). The CDR3 DNA sequence: TGTGCCAGCAGCCATTACCCCATTTTCGACGAGGAGGTACTGGCCGGGGAGCTGTTTTTT. Protein product: CASSHYPIFDEEVLAGELFF.

The V call is TRBV12-3 or TRBV12-4, the J call TRBJ2-7; 7 nucleotides match TRBD1. Trimming at V came to 8 bases and at J to 1 base, leaving 2 bases not matched to a gene. The CDR3 has 12 residues. Here the CDR3 DNA reads TGTGCCAGCGGGACAGCATCCTACGAGCAGTACTTC. Residues: CASGTASYEQYF.

V gene TRBV7-9 combines with J gene TRBJ2-3; maybe TRBD1 (6 bases). Trimming removed 4 bases from V and 2 bases from J, with 16 bases in between. The CDR3 length is 16 residues. From germline, CDR1 is SEHNR and CDR2 FQNEAQ (reference sequence). The CDR3: CASSSPDSSLTDTQYF. As DNA, the CDR3 is TGTGCCAGCAGCTCTCCGGACAGTTCTCTCACAGATACGCAGTATTTT. The variable domain in full, completed from reference TRBV7-9 and TRBJ2-3, reads DTGVSQNPRHKITKRGQNVTFRCDPISEHNRLYWYRQTLGQGPEFLTYFQNEAQLEKSRLLSDRFSAERPKGSFSTLEIQRTEQGDSAMYLCASSSPDSSLTDTQYFGPGTRLTVL.

The count of this clone is one. The J gene is TRBJ1-6, the V gene TRBV7-9, with a possible D match to TRBD1 (5 bases). Germline CDR1 and CDR2: SEHNR and FQNEAQ (reference sequence). Trimming left V 4 bases short and J 7 bases short, with 17 bases between. The CDR3 is made up of 16 amino acids. CDR3 amino acids: CASSSSRGSLNSPLHF. DNA for the CDR3: TGTGCCAGCAGCTCGTCGCGGGGCAGCCTAAATTCACCCCTCCACTTT.

CDR3 DNA: TGTGCCAGCAGTGAACAGGGGGACTATGGCTACACCTTC. This encodes CASSEQGDYGYTF. The chain links TRBV6-1 to TRBJ1-2, with 7 bases that match TRBD1. The CDR3 consists of 13 residues. From germline, CDR1 is MNHNS and CDR2 SASEGT. V trimming: 2 bases; J trimming: 3 bases; junction bases outside the gene matches: 0.

This clone appeared once. V usage is TRBV28 and J usage is TRBJ1-5, with a tentative D call TRBD1 (5 bases). Per germline, CDR1 MDHEN and CDR2 SYDVKM. CDR3 size: 15 residues. With 6 bases removed from V and 2 bases from J, the gap between germline ends came to 14 bases. Written as DNA, the CDR3 is TGTGCCAGCAGCCCCGGGGGAGGAGGCAATCAGCCCCAGCATTTT. As protein: CASSPGGGGNQPQHF.